This is a list of T cell receptor beta chains from one sample in a study of beta chain features in type 1 diabetes. Here immunoSEQ multiplex PCR was the method, and the copy in TCRdb shows in-frame clones only, minus some. Altogether over 350,000 clones are present, approximately 15% being singletons, with the ten largest covering roughly 0.017%. The sequencing sample was made of naive CD4+ T cells from blood. The receptors originated from a woman between 18 and 29 years old in good health. Both conserved end residues are trimmed from each CDR3. The size of a clone is reported for some rows only, either as once, few or many, or as a class for expanded clones.

J	size	V	CDR3
TRBJ1-5	-	TRBV30	AWSAGLNGNSNQPQH
TRBJ2-7	few	TRBV30	AWLLKTSGRVEQY
TRBJ1-2	few	TRBV30	AWSGTVYGYT
TRBJ2-7	-	TRBV4-1	ASSQIRDNAYEQY
TRBJ2-1	-	TRBV28	ASSFRYGEQF
TRBJ2-2	-	TRBV6-6	ASTGGTGELF
TRBJ2-5	few	TRBV5-1	ASTVFGTQY
TRBJ2-7	few	TRBV5-1	ASSPGLLESYEQY
TRBJ2-7	-	TRBV27	ASSLIMEGPYEQY
TRBJ1-1	-	TRBV27	ASRTNREGTEAF
TRBJ1-1	few	TRBV7-3	ASSPGDITYGTEAF
TRBJ2-5	-	TRBV18	ASSPVAGPRQETQY
TRBJ2-5	-	TRBV6-5	ASSYSGHSGGTQY
TRBJ2-1	few	TRBV6-5	ASSPERTIGNEQF
TRBJ1-1	-	TRBV5-6	ASSLVPVMNTEAF
TRBJ1-1	few	TRBV5-1	ASSLAPYTEAF
TRBJ1-1	-	TRBV18	ASSLSRDTEAF